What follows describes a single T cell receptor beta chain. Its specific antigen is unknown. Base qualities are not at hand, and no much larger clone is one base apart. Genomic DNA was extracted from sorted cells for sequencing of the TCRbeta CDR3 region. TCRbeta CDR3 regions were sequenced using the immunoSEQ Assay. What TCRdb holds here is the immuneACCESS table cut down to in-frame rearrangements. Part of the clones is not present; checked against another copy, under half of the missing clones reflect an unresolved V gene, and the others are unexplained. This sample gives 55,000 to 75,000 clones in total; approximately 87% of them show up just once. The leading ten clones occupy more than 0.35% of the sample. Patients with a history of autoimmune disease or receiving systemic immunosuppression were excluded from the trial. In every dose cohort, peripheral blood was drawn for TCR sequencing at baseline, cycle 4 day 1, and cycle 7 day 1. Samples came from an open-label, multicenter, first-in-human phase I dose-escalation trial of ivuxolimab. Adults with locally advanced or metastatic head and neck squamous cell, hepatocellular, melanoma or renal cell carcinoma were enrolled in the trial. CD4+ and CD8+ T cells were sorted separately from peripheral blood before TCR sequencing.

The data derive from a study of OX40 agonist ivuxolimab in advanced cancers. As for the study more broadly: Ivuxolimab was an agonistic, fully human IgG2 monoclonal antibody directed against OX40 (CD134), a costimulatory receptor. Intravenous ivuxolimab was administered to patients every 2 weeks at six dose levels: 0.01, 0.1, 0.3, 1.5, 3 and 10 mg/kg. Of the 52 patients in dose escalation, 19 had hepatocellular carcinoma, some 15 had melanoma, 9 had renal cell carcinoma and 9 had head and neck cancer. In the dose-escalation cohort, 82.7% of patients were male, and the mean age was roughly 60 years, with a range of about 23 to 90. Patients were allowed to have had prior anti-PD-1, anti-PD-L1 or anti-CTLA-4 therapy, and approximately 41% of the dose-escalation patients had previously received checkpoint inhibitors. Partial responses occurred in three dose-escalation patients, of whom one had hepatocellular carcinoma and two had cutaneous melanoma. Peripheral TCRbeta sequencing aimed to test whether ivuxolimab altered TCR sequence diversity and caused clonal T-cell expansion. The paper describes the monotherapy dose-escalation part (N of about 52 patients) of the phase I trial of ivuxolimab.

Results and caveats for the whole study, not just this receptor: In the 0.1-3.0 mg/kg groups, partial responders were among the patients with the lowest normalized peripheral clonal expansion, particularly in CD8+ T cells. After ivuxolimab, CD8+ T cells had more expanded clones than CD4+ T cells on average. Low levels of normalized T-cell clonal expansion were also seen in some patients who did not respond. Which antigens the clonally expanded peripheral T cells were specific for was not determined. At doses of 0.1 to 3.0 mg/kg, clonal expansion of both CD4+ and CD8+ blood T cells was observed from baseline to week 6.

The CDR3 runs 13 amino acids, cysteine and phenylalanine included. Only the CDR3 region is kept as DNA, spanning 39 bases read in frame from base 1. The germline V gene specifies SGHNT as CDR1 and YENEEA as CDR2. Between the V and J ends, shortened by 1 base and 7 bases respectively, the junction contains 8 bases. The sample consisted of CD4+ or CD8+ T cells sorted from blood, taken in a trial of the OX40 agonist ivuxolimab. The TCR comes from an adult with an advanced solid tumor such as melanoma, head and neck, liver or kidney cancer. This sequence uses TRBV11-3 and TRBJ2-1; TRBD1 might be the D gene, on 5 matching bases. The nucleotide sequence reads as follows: TGTGCCAGCAGCTTAGGAAGGGGTAATGAGCAGTTCTTC. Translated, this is CASSLGRGNEQFF.